This T cell receptor beta chain was observed in a study of T-cell memory formation after mild COVID-19. As to this clonotype: Its specificity is not known.

Germline loops: CDR1 KGHDR, CDR2 SFDVKD. There are 13 residues in the CDR3. V was trimmed by 4 bases and J by 0 bases, leaving 5 bases between them. Whole-study results and caveats: Largely, contracting CD4+ clones fell within CM and EM, and contracting CD8+ clones within EMRA.

TCRdb passed the 5' RACE reads through MiXCR, listing each CDR3 protein once. This repertoire shows just over 350,000 distinct CDR3 sequences, under 15% found once; its top ten account for roughly 22%. The genes are TRBV24-1 and TRBJ2-5; D unclear. The clonotype was recovered from a man younger than 30 who had mild COVID-19 (a few samples of this study predate the infection). Cell type and time point are not known. The material sequenced was PBMCs or a T cell subset sorted from them (not recorded which). The CDR3 region is CATSDQYQETQYF. As DNA, the CDR3 is TGTGCCACCAGTGACCAGTACCAAGAGACCCAGTACTTC.